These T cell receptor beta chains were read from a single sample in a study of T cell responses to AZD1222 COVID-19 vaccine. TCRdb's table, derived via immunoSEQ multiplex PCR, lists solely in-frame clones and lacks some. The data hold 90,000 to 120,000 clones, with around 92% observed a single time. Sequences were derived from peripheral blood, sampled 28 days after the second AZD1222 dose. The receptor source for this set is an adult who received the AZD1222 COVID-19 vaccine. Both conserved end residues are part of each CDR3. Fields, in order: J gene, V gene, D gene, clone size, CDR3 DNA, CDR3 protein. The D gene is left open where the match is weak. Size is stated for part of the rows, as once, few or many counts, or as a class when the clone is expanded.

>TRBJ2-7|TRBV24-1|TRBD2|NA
TGTGCCACCAGTGATTCGCCTAGCGGGATCGACGAGCAGTACTTC
CATSDSPSGIDEQYF
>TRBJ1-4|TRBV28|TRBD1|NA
TGTGCCAGCAGGGCCTCCGGACAGGGATTCGAAAAACTGTTTTTT
CASRASGQGFEKLFF
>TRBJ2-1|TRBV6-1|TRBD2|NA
TGTGCCAGCAGTGTGTGGGGTCGGGCTAGCGGGAGTCTCACGCGCAATGAGCAGTTCTTC
CASSVWGRASGSLTRNEQFF
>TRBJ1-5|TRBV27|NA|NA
TGTGCCAGCAGTTCCGGGGATGGGCTCAATCAGCCCCAGCATTTT
CASSSGDGLNQPQHF
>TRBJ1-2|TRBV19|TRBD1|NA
TGTGCCAGTTATAACCGGGACAGGGATGGCTACACCTTC
CASYNRDRDGYTF
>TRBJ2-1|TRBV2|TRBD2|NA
TGTGCCAGCAGACTAGCGGGACTCAATGAGCAGTTCTTC
CASRLAGLNEQFF
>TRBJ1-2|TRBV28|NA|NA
TGTGCCAGCAGGGATGCCAGCCTCTATGGCTACACCTTC
CASRDASLYGYTF
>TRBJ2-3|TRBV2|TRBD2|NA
TGTGCCAGCTCGGGGACTAGCACTAGCACAGATACGCAGTATTTT
CASSGTSTSTDTQYF
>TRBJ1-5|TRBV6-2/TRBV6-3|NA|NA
TGTGCCAGCAGTTACGTCGGGGGATGGAGTCAGCCCCAGCATTTT
CASSYVGGWSQPQHF
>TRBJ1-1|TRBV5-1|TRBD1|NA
TGCGCCAGCAGCCCAGGGTCGGGACAGATGAACACTGAAGCTTTCTTT
CASSPGSGQMNTEAFF
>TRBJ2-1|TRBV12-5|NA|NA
TGTGCTAGTGGTTTCCCGGGACCCAATGAGCAGTTCTTC
CASGFPGPNEQFF
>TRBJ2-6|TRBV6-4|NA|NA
TGTGCCAGCAGTCCTGTTTTGGGCCCTGGGGCCAACGTCCTGACTTTC
CASSPVLGPGANVLTF
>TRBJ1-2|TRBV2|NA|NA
TGTGCCAGCAGTCTCGGGCAGGGCTATGGCTACACCTTC
CASSLGQGYGYTF
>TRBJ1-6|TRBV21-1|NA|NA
TGTGCCAGCAGCATTGGCAGACCATATTCACCCCTCCACTTT
CASSIGRPYSPLHF
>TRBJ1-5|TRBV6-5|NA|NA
TGTGCCAGCAGGGCCGGGACCCAGAGCAATCAGCCCCAGCATTTT
CASRAGTQSNQPQHF
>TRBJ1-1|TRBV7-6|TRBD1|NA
TGTGCCAGCAGATTGGGACAGGAGAACACTGAAGCTTTCTTT
CASRLGQENTEAFF
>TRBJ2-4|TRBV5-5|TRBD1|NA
TGTGCCAGCAGCCGGACACCGGGACAGGGGGCTGGAAACATTCAGTACTTC
CASSRTPGQGAGNIQYF
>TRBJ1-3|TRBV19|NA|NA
TGTGCCAGTAGTATAATCCGGGCTGGAAACACCATATATTTT
CASSIIRAGNTIYF
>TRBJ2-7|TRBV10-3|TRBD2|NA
TGTGCCATCAGTGAGGTGGCGGGAGGGCCCAACGAGCAGTACTTC
CAISEVAGGPNEQYF
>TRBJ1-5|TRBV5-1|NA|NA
TGCGCCAGCAGCTCCCCCCCTGGGCCCCAGCATTTT
CASSSPPGPQHF
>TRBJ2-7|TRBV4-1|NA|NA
TGCGCCAGCAGCCCCGGGGGCACCTACGAGCAGTACTTC
CASSPGGTYEQYF
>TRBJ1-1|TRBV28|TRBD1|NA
TGTGCCAGCAGTTCCATAGGGACAGGGCACCGTGGCCGAGAAGCTTTCTTT
CASSSIGTGHRGREAFF
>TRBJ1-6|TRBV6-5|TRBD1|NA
TGTGCCAGCAGTTACTCGACAGGGGCTACTTCACCCCTCCACTTT
CASSYSTGATSPLHF
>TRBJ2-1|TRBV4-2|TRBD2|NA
TGTGCCAGCAGCCAAGATCAGAGCGGGGGGGCCAAACGGCAGTTCTTC
CASSQDQSGGAKRQFF
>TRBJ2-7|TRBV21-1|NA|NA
TGTGCCAGCAGCAAATTGGGGGGCTACGAGCAGTACTTC
CASSKLGGYEQYF
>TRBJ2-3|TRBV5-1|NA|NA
TGCGCCAGCAGCTCGGGGGGCGGCGAGGATACGCAGTATTTT
CASSSGGGEDTQYF
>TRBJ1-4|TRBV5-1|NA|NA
TGCGCCAGCAGCTCCCGGATCACAATTGGGCCAACTAATGAAAAACTGTTTTTT
CASSSRITIGPTNEKLFF
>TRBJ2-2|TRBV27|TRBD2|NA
TGTGCCAGCAGTTTCGTAGCGGGACCCGGGGAGCTGTTTTTT
CASSFVAGPGELFF
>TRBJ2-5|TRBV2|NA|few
TGTGCCAGCAGTGAAACTTGGCTTGGTGAGACCCAGTACTTC
CASSETWLGETQYF
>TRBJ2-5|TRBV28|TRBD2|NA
TGTGCCAGCAGTTTGGTTAGCGGGAGTGGGACCCAGTACTTC
CASSLVSGSGTQYF
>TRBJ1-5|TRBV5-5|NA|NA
TGTGCCAGCAGCCTAGGACAGATTTATAGCAATCAGCCCCAGCATTTT
CASSLGQIYSNQPQHF
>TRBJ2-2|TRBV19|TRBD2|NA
TGTGCCAGCACGCTAGCGGGGTTGGGGGAGCTGTTTTTT
CASTLAGLGELFF
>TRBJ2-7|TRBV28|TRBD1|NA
TGTGCCAGCAGTCCGGGACAGTTGCTTAGTGGGTACGAGCAGTACTTC
CASSPGQLLSGYEQYF
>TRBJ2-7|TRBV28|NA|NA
TGTGCCAGCAGTCAGAGCGGGTCCCTCCTTCGGAGCTTC
CASSQSGSLLRSF
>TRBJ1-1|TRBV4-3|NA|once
TGCGCCAGCAGCCAAGATTCCCGGGGGCGCACTGAAGCTTTCTTT
CASSQDSRGRTEAFF
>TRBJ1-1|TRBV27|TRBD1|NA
TGTGCCAGCGGCCTGCAGGGACAGTACGGGGTATTGTCGCCGAACACTGAAGCTTTCTTT
CASGLQGQYGVLSPNTEAFF
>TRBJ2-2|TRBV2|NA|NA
TGTGCCAGCAGTGAAGTGAGGGGCGGGGAGCTGTTTTTT
CASSEVRGGELFF
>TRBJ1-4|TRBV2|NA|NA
TGTGCCAGCAGTGGTGCAGGACGTCCTGAAAAACTGTTTTTT
CASSGAGRPEKLFF
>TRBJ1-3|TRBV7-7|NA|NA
TGTGCTAGCAGCTTAGGGGGGCCGGGACCGTTATATTTT
CASSLGGPGPLYF
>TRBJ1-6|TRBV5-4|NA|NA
TGTGCCAGCAGCTTGTCCGGGGGGAATCTCTATAATTCACCCCTCCACTTT
CASSLSGGNLYNSPLHF
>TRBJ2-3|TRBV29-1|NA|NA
TGCAGCGTGGAAGCCCGAAGACCCTCTACGCAGTATTTT
CSVEARRPSTQYF
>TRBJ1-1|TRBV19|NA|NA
TGTGCCAGTAGTGAACGGGCCACCTGGGGGGGCACTGAAGCTTTCTTT
CASSERATWGGTEAFF
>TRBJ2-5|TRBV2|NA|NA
TGTGCCAGCAGTGAACGTAGAGGGGGTTGGACCCAGTACTTC
CASSERRGGWTQYF
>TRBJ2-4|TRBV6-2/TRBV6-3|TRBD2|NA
TGTGCCAGCAGTAGACTAGCGGGAGGGTCCAAAAACATTCAGTACTTC
CASSRLAGGSKNIQYF
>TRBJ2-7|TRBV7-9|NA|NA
TGTGCCAGCAGCTTATCCGGATCCTACGAGCAGTACTTC
CASSLSGSYEQYF
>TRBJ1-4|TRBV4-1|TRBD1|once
TGCGCCAGCAGCCAAGAAAGTGGCGGCAGGGGGTGGGAAAAACTGTTTTTT
CASSQESGGRGWEKLFF
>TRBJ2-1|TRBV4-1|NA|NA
TGCGCCAGCAGCAGGGACGGCAGCTCCTACAATGAGCAGTTCTTC
CASSRDGSSYNEQFF
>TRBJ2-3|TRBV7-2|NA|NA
TGTGCCAGCAGCCAAGCTGGACGCCCGGATACGCAGTATTTT
CASSQAGRPDTQYF
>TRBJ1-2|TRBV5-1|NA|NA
TGCGCCAGCAGCTTGGCTCAGGGCCCCTATGGCTACACCTTC
CASSLAQGPYGYTF
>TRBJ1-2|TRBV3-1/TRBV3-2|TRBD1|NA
TGTGCCAGCAGCCCAGCGGGGACAGGGATCGTGAATGGCTACACCTTC
CASSPAGTGIVNGYTF
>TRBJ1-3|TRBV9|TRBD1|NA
TGTGCCAGCAGTTCGCCGACAGGGTCTGGAAACACCATATATTTT
CASSSPTGSGNTIYF
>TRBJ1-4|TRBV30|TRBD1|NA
TGTGCCTGGAGGGGGACAGCGTTAGTTGCAACTAATGAAAAACTGTTTTTT
CAWRGTALVATNEKLFF